What follows are 11 T cell receptor beta chains derived from one specimen sequenced in a study of Graves' ophthalmopathy and Graves' hyperthyroidism. For repertoire sequencing, the TCR beta CDR3 regions were amplified from RNA transcripts. HTBI primers served in a first-round RT-PCR, which a second-round multiplex PCR followed. Each CDR3 protein gets one entry after TCRdb re-called the multiplex PCR reads with MiXCR. The sample has 300,000 to 450,000 distinct CDR3 sequences, roughly 17% seen once; the top ten hold 2.4%. Sequenced input: peripheral blood. All receptors derive from an adult woman with stable Graves' hyperthyroidism.

This clonotype was counted ten times or more. The chain joins TRBV6-1 to TRBJ1-2; TRBD1 might be the D (5 bases). Germline CDR1 is MNHNS and CDR2 is SASEGT. Trimming removed 4 bases from V and 2 bases from J, with 8 bases in between. This CDR3 spans 13 amino acids. CDR3 bases: TGTGCCAGCAGTGCCTCAGGGAACTATGGCTACACCTTC. Amino acids: CASSASGNYGYTF.

The V gene is TRBV6-1, the J gene TRBJ1-6; perhaps TRBD1 as D (5 bases). CDR1 and CDR2 from the germline V gene are MNHNS and SASEGT. The CDR3 has 12 residues. Trimming cost V 5 bases and J 10 bases, with 9 bases left between them. The CDR3 bases are TGTGCCAGCAGTCCCGAGGGGTCACCCCTCCACTTT. Amino acid sequence: CASSPEGSPLHF.

In its sample, this clonotype was seen many times. The V gene is TRBV27, the J gene TRBJ2-7; 8 bases align to TRBD1. V trimming: 5 bases; J trimming: 2 bases; junction bases outside the gene matches: 11. CDR1 and CDR2 (germline): MNHEY, SMNVEV (reference sequence). The CDR3 is 16 residues long. This CDR3 reads CASSVTGVEPTYEQYF. The CDR3 DNA sequence: TGTGCCAGCAGTGTGACAGGGGTCGAACCCACCTACGAGCAGTACTTC.

This clonotype has ten or more counts. The V and J genes are TRBV12-5 and TRBJ1-5, with a possible D match to TRBD1 (6 bases). The CDR3 is made up of 14 amino acids. CDR1 is LGHNT and CDR2 is FRNRAP in the germline V gene. Trimming cost V 7 bases and J 5 bases, with 15 bases left between them. The CDR3 is CASAFDRSDQPQHF. Here the CDR3 DNA reads TGTGCTAGTGCCTTCGACAGGTCCGATCAGCCCCAGCATTTT.

The V call is TRBV4-1, the J call TRBJ2-7; 8 bases align to TRBD2. The CDR3 runs to 17 residues. Germline assignment: CDR1 MGHRA and CDR2 YSYEKL. Germline trimming cut 4 bases from V and 3 bases from J; bases unmatched to any gene: 14. This CDR3 is CASSPGGPVDRSYEQYF. DNA for the CDR3: TGCGCCAGCAGCCCGGGGGGGCCGGTTGATCGCAGCTACGAGCAGTACTTC.

This rearrangement joins TRBV2 to TRBJ1-5; 11 bases are shared with TRBD1. Germline CDR1 and CDR2: SNHLY and FYNNEI. There are 18 residues in the CDR3. V was pared by 3 bases and J by 7 bases, with 14 bases of the junction left unmatched. CDR3 sequence reads: CASSDPGLGQGVRQPQHF. As DNA, the CDR3 is TGTGCCAGCAGTGACCCAGGCTTGGGACAGGGGGTTCGACAGCCCCAGCATTTT. Looking up the rest from reference TRBV2 and TRBJ1-5 gives the full variable domain: EPEVTQTPSHQVTQMGQEVILRCVPISNHLYFYWYRQILGQKVEFLVSFYNNEISEKSEIFDDQFSVERPDGSNFTLKIRSTKLEDSAMYFCASSDPGLGQGVRQPQHFGDGTRLSIL.

This clonotype was detected ten times or more. This chain connects TRBV15 to TRBJ2-5; no clear D gene. V was shortened by 2 bases and J by 4 bases, with 8 bases between the two germline ends. Germline assignment: CDR1 LNHNV and CDR2 YYDKDF (reference sequence). This CDR3 spans 13 amino acids. The CDR3 spells CATSRIAGETQYF. The DNA for the CDR3 is TGTGCCACCAGCAGAATAGCCGGAGAGACCCAGTACTTC.

Many counts were recorded for this clonotype. The rearrangement uses TRBV7-6 and TRBJ1-3; no definite D call. This CDR3 spans 11 amino acids. Germline CDR1 and CDR2: SGHVS and FNYEAQ. With 5 bases removed from V and 4 bases from J, the gap between germline ends came to 3 bases. For the CDR3, the DNA is TGTGCCAGCAGCGTCGGAAACACCATATATTTT. It codes for CASSVGNTIYF.

This clonotype occurred many times. The conserved phenylalanine or tryptophan normally closing the CDR3 is absent here, so this likely arose from a read error. The chain combines TRBV6-2 or TRBV6-3 with TRBJ2-7; D is perhaps TRBD2 (5 bases). Germline V gene lookup returns CDR1 MNHEY and CDR2 SVGEGT. There are 15 residues in the CDR3. The V end was cut by 11 bases, the J end by 4 bases, with 24 bases between. The chain's CDR3 is CASRAYQSGLYEQYL. CDR3 sequence (DNA): TGTGCCTCCCGGGCCTATCAATCGGGATTATACGAGCAGTACCTC.

This clonotype came up many times. This chain joins TRBV27 and TRBJ2-4; unclear D gene. Germline V gene lookup returns CDR1 MNHEY and CDR2 SMNVEV (reference sequence). CDR3 length equals 14 residues. V was trimmed by 6 bases and J by 6 bases, leaving 15 bases between them. The CDR3 DNA follows: TGTGCCAGCAGAACATTGAAAGATTTAAACATTCAGTACTTC. Its translation is CASRTLKDLNIQYF.

This clonotype has more than one count but fewer than ten. Here the CDR3 reads CATSDSSGRGTGELFF. The CDR3 DNA reads TGTGCCACCAGTGACAGTAGCGGGAGGGGCACCGGGGAGCTGTTTTTT. The rearrangement uses TRBV24-1 and TRBJ2-2; 11 bases fit TRBD2. After removal of 4 bases from V and 4 bases from J, the junction contained 4 bases not matched to a gene. CDR1 and CDR2 from the germline V gene are KGHDR and SFDVKD. CDR3 length: 16 amino acids.